The present TCR beta chain was sequenced within a study of shared clonotypes between healthy human individuals. The investigators split CD4+ cells into a CD45RA+ naive subset and a CD45RA-negative memory subset. Study results and limitations: Shared clonotypes: about 5% naive CD4, approximately 3.4% naive CD8, under 2.5% memory CD4, 0.4% to 0.5% memory CD8. Relative to clonotypes present in all four donors, those not shared had lower generation probabilities.

This CDR3 region has 12 residues. Germline V gene data show CDR1 as MDHEN and CDR2 as SYDVKM. V shed 7 bases and J shed 9 bases, with 10 bases lying between them. Samples underwent the assay at deep level. The table came from immunoSEQ multiplex PCR; TCRdb's copy has only in-frame clones and leaves some out. The data hold 2 million to 3 million clones, with around 90% observed a single time. Regarding this clone: As yet, its antigen is unknown.

The chain links TRBV28 to TRBJ1-6; D possibly corresponds to TRBD1 (6 bases). The source material was naive CD4+ T cells sorted from blood. Subset described: CD45RA+ positively selected. This sequence was found in a man between 18 and 29 years old in good health. The CDR3, as DNA: TGTGCCAGCACCGGGGGCGGTTCACCCCTCCACTTT. This gives the protein CASTGGGSPLHF.